The 8 T cell receptor beta chains listed next were all sequenced from one sample in a study of T-cell memory formation after mild COVID-19. Using its own MiXCR run on the 5' RACE reads, TCRdb lists one record per CDR3 protein. The data show roughly 600,000 distinct CDR3 sequences, about 20% seen once. The material sequenced was PBMCs or a T cell subset sorted from them (not recorded which). The receptors shown here come from an adult woman who had mild COVID-19 (a few samples of this study predate the infection). Cell type and time point are not known.

In this sample, this clonotype turned up a few times. The chain links TRBV18 to TRBJ2-4; TRBD1 agrees at 12 bases. Germline lookup yields CDR1 KGHSH and CDR2 LQKENI. V lost 3 bases to trimming and J lost 2 bases; unmatched junction nucleotides: 5. The CDR3 loop spans 17 amino acids. CDR3 in amino acids: CASSPGQGASPKNIQYF. The DNA of the CDR3 is TGTGCCAGCTCACCGGGACAGGGGGCATCCCCCAAAAACATTCAGTACTTC.

The V and J genes are TRBV7-8 and TRBJ2-5, with D possibly TRBD2 on 6 matching bases. This CDR3 is built from 16 residues. V dropped 1 base and J dropped 5 bases, with 17 bases sitting between them. The germline V gene has CDR1 SGHVS and CDR2 FQNEAQ. The CDR3 DNA reads as TGTGCCAGCAGCTTAGAAGGAGGGGTGGATAGGGAGACCCAGTACTTC. This gives the protein CASSLEGGVDRETQYF. Using reference TRBV7-8 and TRBJ2-5 for the parts outside the CDR3, the full variable domain is GAGVSQSPRYKVAKRGQDVALRCDPISGHVSLFWYQQALGQGPEFLTYFQNEAQLDKSGLPSDRFFAERPEGSVSTLKIQRTQQEDSAVYLCASSLEGGVDRETQYFGPGTRLLVL.

This rearrangement joins TRBV5-1 to TRBJ2-5; D perhaps matches TRBD1 (6 bases). Trimming left V 4 bases short and J 5 bases short, with 12 bases between. The CDR3 totals 13 residues. Germline CDR1 SGHRS, CDR2 YFSETQ. In nucleotides, the CDR3 is TGCGCCAGCAGCCCGCGGCAGGGGGAGACCCAGTACTTC. Its translation: CASSPRQGETQYF.

The chain links TRBV10-3 to TRBJ2-1, with D unclear. The CDR3 is made up of 14 amino acids. Germline loops: CDR1 ENHRY, CDR2 SYGVKD. V lost 7 bases and J lost 0, with 10 bases in between. The chain's CDR3 is CAITHTSSYNEQFF. The CDR3 DNA reads as TGTGCCATCACCCATACGAGCTCCTACAATGAGCAGTTCTTC.

The chain has TRBV5-6 and TRBJ2-5; 8 positions agree with TRBD2. Germline CDR1 reads SGHDT; CDR2 reads YYEEEE. V lost 4 bases and J lost 3; bases outside the gene matches: 8. The CDR3 is 15 residues long. The chain's CDR3 is CASSTPETSEETQYF. CDR3 DNA: TGTGCCAGCAGCACCCCCGAGACTAGCGAAGAGACCCAGTACTTC. Full variable domain (rest looked up from reference TRBV5-6 and TRBJ2-5): DAGVTQSPTHLIKTRGQQVTLRCSPKSGHDTVSWYQQALGQGPQFIFQYYEEEERQRGNFPDRFSGHQFPNYSSELNVNALLLGDSALYLCASSTPETSEETQYFGPGTRLLVL.

This chain links TRBV6-6 with TRBJ2-3, with 9 bases identical to TRBD2. V trimming: 4 bases; J trimming: 1 base; junction bases outside the gene matches: 3. Looked up from germline, CDR1 is MNHNY and CDR2 is SVGAGI (reference sequence). The CDR3 runs to 15 residues. The CDR3: CASSSKRGGTDTQYF. The CDR3 DNA is TGTGCCAGCAGTTCGAAGCGGGGGGGCACAGATACGCAGTATTTT.

The gene calls are TRBV9 and TRBJ2-5, with 8 bases fitting TRBD1. This CDR3 region has 14 residues. Germline CDR1 and CDR2: SGDLS and YYNGEE. V was pared by 0 bases and J by 5 bases, with 3 bases of the junction left unmatched. CDR3 nucleotide sequence: TGTGCCAGCAGCGTAGGGCAGGGGGCCGAGACCCAGTACTTC. Residues: CASSVGQGAETQYF.

This clonotype occurred many times. The V gene is TRBV6-5, the J gene TRBJ1-3; D is unresolved. The CDR3 runs 13 residues. CDR1 MNHEY and CDR2 SVGAGI come from the germline V gene. V lost 2 bases to trimming and J lost 0 bases, with 2 bases between them. This chain's CDR3 is CASSYDSGNTIYF. In DNA form, the CDR3 reads TGTGCCAGCAGTTACGACTCTGGAAACACCATATATTTT.